Many counts were recorded for the clone carrying this T cell receptor (beta chain). These data originate in a study of read filtering for tumor transcriptome and immune sequencing. Study-level background: R-ISS stage counts were eight or nine for I, about 15 for II, six or seven for III. TCR-mapped reads were about 3.5 to 10.27 million with IR-seq versus roughly 85 to 1,400 with RNA-seq.

Trimming removed 4 bases from V and 5 bases from J; junction bases left unmatched: 4. Germline lookup yields CDR1 SGHRS and CDR2 YFSETQ. The CDR3 is 15 residues long. The library was built from 400 to 500 ng RNA with molecular barcoded adaptors for alpha/delta and beta/gamma chains. TCRdb re-called the reads through MiXCR, storing one row per CDR3 protein. The repertoire consists of 35,000 to 40,000 distinct CDR3 sequences, with roughly an eighth occurring once and the leading ten covering 25% to 30%. The TCR was taken from a donor at least 40 years old with multiple myeloma. This rearrangement joins TRBV5-1 to TRBJ2-1; 12 nucleotides agree with TRBD2. The sequenced sample was a population of CD138-negative cells sorted from bone marrow. The CDR3 DNA sequence: TGCGCCAGCAGCCCTAGCGGGAGGGTGAACAATGAGCAGTTCTTC. Translating it yields CASSPSGRVNNEQFF.